The next 18 T cell receptor beta chains were all read from a single sample in a study of molecular identifiers for immune sequencing clone quantification. MiXCR, applied by TCRdb to the PCR reads, yields one record per CDR3 protein. The table lists over 300,000 distinct CDR3 sequences, roughly a quarter of them singletons. The sequencing input was naive CD8+ T cells from blood, with Jurkat cell RNA spiked in. This sample's subset: FACS-sorted CD8+CD4-CCR7+CD45RA+ naive T cells. These receptors were taken from a human donor in good health. Some libraries in this study had Jurkat cell RNA spiked in.

Of note for this clonotype: A much larger clonotype is one base distant, so this may be a read error. This chain joins TRBV4-1 and TRBJ2-3; D is unresolved. The end of the DNA aligns better with TRBJ2-5, so the J call may be wrong. The germline gives CDR1 MGHRA, CDR2 YSYEKL. The CDR3 covers 15 residues. The DNA for the CDR3 is TGCGCCAGCAGCCAAACCGGGTCCGCCATGGAGACCCAGTACTTC. Amino acids: CASSQTGSAMETQYF.

This clonotype was recorded many times. The V and J genes are TRBV5-6 and TRBJ2-3, with D perhaps TRBD1 (6 bases). CDR3 length: 17 residues. CDR1 and CDR2 (germline): SGHDT, YYEEEE. Trimming took 4 bases from V and 2 from J, leaving 20 bases between them. The CDR3 is CASSPYYRDISTDTQYF. The DNA of the CDR3 is TGTGCCAGCAGCCCCTACTACCGGGACATCTCCACAGATACGCAGTATTTT.

In the case of this clonotype: A much bigger clone sits one base away, suggesting this may be a read error. This sequence joins TRBV9 and TRBJ2-3, with 10 bases lining up with TRBD2. V lost 3 bases, J lost 5 bases, and 12 bases stayed unmatched. Germline V lookup: CDR1 SGDLS, CDR2 YYNGEE. The CDR3 sequence is 17 residues long. DNA for the CDR3: TGTGCCAGCAGCGGGGGGAGGCTAGCGGGAGTGGTAGATACGCAGTATTTT. It translates to CASSGGRLAGVVDTQYF. The full variable domain, with the rest looked up from reference TRBV9 and TRBJ2-3, is DSGVTQTPKHLITATGQRVTLRCSPRSGDLSVYWYQQSLDQGLQFLIQYYNGEERAKGNILERFSAQQFPDLHSELNLSSLELGDSALYFCASSGGRLAGVVDTQYFGPGTRLTVL.

This clonotype is a singleton in its sample. One end of the junction does not line up with germline, which may come from a read error. The rearrangement links TRBV12-5 to TRBJ2-2, with D maybe TRBD2 (5 bases). Germline lookup yields CDR1 LGHNT and CDR2 FRNRAP. The CDR3 runs 16 residues. CDR3 coding DNA: TGTGCTAGTGGTTTGGTACTACAGTTTGACACCGGGGAGCTATTATTT. Translating gives CASGLVLQFDTGELLF.

The chain carries TRBV13 and TRBJ1-5; D remains ambiguous. CDR1 PRHDT and CDR2 FYEKMQ come from the germline V gene (reference sequence). V dropped 0 bases and J dropped 1 base, with 7 bases sitting between them. This CDR3 is 15 amino acids long. CDR3 loop: CASSLGARSNQPQHF. The CDR3 DNA follows: TGTGCCAGCAGCTTAGGGGCGCGAAGCAATCAGCCCCAGCATTTT.

This chain joins TRBV9 and TRBJ2-2, with 7 bases lining up with TRBD1. The junction had 15 bases not matched to a gene; V was cut back by 7 bases and J by 6 bases. This CDR3 spans 16 amino acids. In germline, CDR1 is SGDLS, CDR2 YYNGEE. CDR3: CASCGGQESTPGELFF. CDR3 nucleotide sequence: TGTGCCAGCTGCGGCGGACAGGAAAGCACACCCGGGGAGCTGTTTTTT. The full variable domain, completed using reference TRBV9 and TRBJ2-2, is DSGVTQTPKHLITATGQRVTLRCSPRSGDLSVYWYQQSLDQGLQFLIQYYNGEERAKGNILERFSAQQFPDLHSELNLSSLELGDSALYFCASCGGQESTPGELFFGEGSRLTVL.

This chain links TRBV27 with TRBJ2-7, with TRBD1 identical over 9 bases. The CDR3 contains 13 residues. Unmatched junction bases numbered 7, after V lost 6 bases and J lost 7 bases. From germline, CDR1 is MNHEY and CDR2 SMNVEV (reference sequence). As DNA, the CDR3 is TGTGCCAGCAGCATACAGGGGGCGGTGGAGCAGTACTTC. Its translation is CASSIQGAVEQYF.

Details on this clonotype: A much larger clonotype is one base distant, so this may be a read error. The rearrangement joins TRBV7-9 to TRBJ2-7, with TRBD1 matching over 9 bases. In germline, CDR1 is SEHNR, CDR2 FQNEAQ (reference sequence). Trimming removed 6 bases from V and 5 bases from J; junction bases left unmatched: 8. The CDR3 sequence is 14 residues long. For the CDR3, the DNA is TGTGCCAGCAGTTCGCCGGGACAGGGTCACGAGCAGTACTTC. This translates into CASSSPGQGHEQYF. The entire variable domain, with the rest obtained from reference TRBV7-9 and TRBJ2-7, is as follows: DTGVSQNPRHKITKRGQNVTFRCDPISEHNRLYWYRQTLGQGPEFLTYFQNEAQLEKSRLLSDRFSAERPKGSFSTLEIQRTEQGDSAMYLCASSSPGQGHEQYFGPGTRLTVT.

This chain connects TRBV27 to TRBJ2-6; TRBD2 matches 8 bases. V was clipped by 8 bases and J by 2 bases; unmatched bases: 20. The germline V gene has CDR1 MNHEY and CDR2 SMNVEV (reference sequence). The CDR3 contains 20 residues. The CDR3 sequence: CASRPATSAFLPTGANVLTF. In DNA, the CDR3 is TGTGCCAGCCGCCCCGCGACTAGCGCCTTTCTACCTACTGGGGCCAACGTCCTGACTTTC.

This chain connects TRBV10-3 to TRBJ2-1; weak D call: TRBD2 (6 bases). The CDR3 consists of 14 residues. V lost 7 bases and J lost 7, with 17 bases in between. Germline CDR1 is ENHRY and CDR2 is SYGVKD. As DNA, the CDR3 is TGTGCCATCAAATCCGGGGGTGATAGGAATGAGCAGTTCTTC. Its protein is CAIKSGGDRNEQFF.

Ten or more counts support this clonotype. This chain links TRBV13 with TRBJ1-2; D gene ambiguous. Germline V gene sequence: CDR1 PRHDT, CDR2 FYEKMQ (reference sequence). This CDR3 comprises 15 residues. The V and J ends lost 1 base and 0 bases respectively, with 9 bases between them. CDR3 DNA: TGTGCCAGCAGCTTAGAAAGGTCAACTAACTATGGCTACACCTTC. This codes for CASSLERSTNYGYTF.

Note on this clonotype: This could be a read error, since a much larger clone is one nucleotide away. The chain carries TRBV29-1 and TRBJ2-1; 8 bases map to TRBD2. CDR3 length: 12 amino acids. Germline lookup yields CDR1 SQVTM and CDR2 ANQGSEA. The CDR3 spells CCGGTISGEQFF. CDR3 DNA: TGCTGCGGGGGGACGATATCCGGTGAGCAGTTCTTC.

The rearrangement joins TRBV11-2 to TRBJ2-1; 12 bases align to TRBD2. The V gene end was trimmed by 1 base and the J gene end by 5 bases; junction bases not matched to a gene: 12. Germline assignment: CDR1 SGHAT and CDR2 FQNNGV. The CDR3 is 19 amino acids. Written as DNA, the CDR3 is TGTGCCAGCAGCTTAGTCTCCCTAGCGGGAGGGGGGGCGGACAATGAGCAGTTCTTC. It codes for CASSLVSLAGGGADNEQFF.

This clonotype was seen ten or more times. The rearrangement joins TRBV30 to TRBJ1-3; the D gene is possibly TRBD1 (6 bases). The CDR3 totals 15 residues. Deletions cut 2 bases from V and 0 bases from J, with 11 bases between. Germline CDR1 GTSNPN, CDR2 SVGIG (reference sequence). CDR3 sequence: CAWSTDSRSGNTIYF. The CDR3 DNA reads as TGTGCCTGGAGTACGGACAGTCGCTCTGGAAACACCATATATTTT.

This clonotype was seen a handful of times. This chain joins TRBV2 and TRBJ2-7, with 9 nucleotides matching TRBD1. The CDR3 has 14 residues. The J segment lost 2 bases and the V segment lost 4 bases, leaving 3 bases of the junction unmatched. Germline V gives CDR1 SNHLY, CDR2 FYNNEI. The CDR3 nucleotides are TGTGCCAGCAGTGTCACAGGGGGCACCTACGAGCAGTACTTC. Translating gives CASSVTGGTYEQYF.

V is TRBV7-6 and J is TRBJ1-1; possible D gene TRBD1, 5 bases. The CDR3 has 13 residues. V gave up 0 bases and J gave up 8 bases, with 10 bases separating them. In germline, CDR1 is SGHVS, CDR2 FNYEAQ. The CDR3 spells CASSLAAGGEAFF. The CDR3 DNA follows: TGTGCCAGCAGCTTAGCCGCGGGGGGGGAAGCTTTCTTT.

This clonotype has only a few counts. The V gene is TRBV5-4, the J gene TRBJ2-7; 10 bases map to TRBD1. Unmatched junction bases numbered 9, after V lost 2 bases and J lost 7 bases. The CDR3 is 15 residues long. Germline V gene lookup returns CDR1 SGHNT and CDR2 YYREEE (reference sequence). CDR3 sequence: CASSLGDRGLREQYF. The CDR3 coding sequence is TGTGCCAGCAGCTTAGGAGACAGGGGGCTGAGGGAGCAGTACTTC. The variable domain in full, completed from reference TRBV5-4 and TRBJ2-7, reads ETGVTQSPTHLIKTRGQQVTLRCSSQSGHNTVSWYQQALGQGPQFIFQYYREEENGRGNFPPRFSGLQFPNYSSELNVNALELDDSALYLCASSLGDRGLREQYFGPGTRLTVT.

This chain links TRBV9 with TRBJ1-5; D gene uncertain. The germline V gene has CDR1 SGDLS and CDR2 YYNGEE. CDR3 length equals 14 residues. V shed 3 bases and J shed 0 bases, with 7 bases lying between them. DNA of the CDR3: TGTGCCAGCAGCGAAGACAATAGCAATCAGCCCCAGCATTTT. It encodes CASSEDNSNQPQHF.